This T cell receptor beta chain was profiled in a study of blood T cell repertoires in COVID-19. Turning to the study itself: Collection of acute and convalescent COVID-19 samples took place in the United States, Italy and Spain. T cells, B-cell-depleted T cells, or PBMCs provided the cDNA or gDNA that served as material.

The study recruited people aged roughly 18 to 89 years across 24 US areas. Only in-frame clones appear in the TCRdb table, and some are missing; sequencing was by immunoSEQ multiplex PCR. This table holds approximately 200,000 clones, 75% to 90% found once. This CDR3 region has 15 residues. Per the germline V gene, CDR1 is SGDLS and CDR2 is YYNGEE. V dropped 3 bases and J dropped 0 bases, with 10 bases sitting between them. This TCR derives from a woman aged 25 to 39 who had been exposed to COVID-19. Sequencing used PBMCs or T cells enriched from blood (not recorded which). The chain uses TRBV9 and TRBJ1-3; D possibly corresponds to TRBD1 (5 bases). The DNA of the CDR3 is TGTGCCAGCAGCGCCGAAGGACACTCTGGAAACACCATATATTTT. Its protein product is CASSAEGHSGNTIYF. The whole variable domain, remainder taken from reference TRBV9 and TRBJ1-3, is DSGVTQTPKHLITATGQRVTLRCSPRSGDLSVYWYQQSLDQGLQFLIQYYNGEERAKGNILERFSAQQFPDLHSELNLSSLELGDSALYFCASSAEGHSGNTIYFGEGSWLTVV.